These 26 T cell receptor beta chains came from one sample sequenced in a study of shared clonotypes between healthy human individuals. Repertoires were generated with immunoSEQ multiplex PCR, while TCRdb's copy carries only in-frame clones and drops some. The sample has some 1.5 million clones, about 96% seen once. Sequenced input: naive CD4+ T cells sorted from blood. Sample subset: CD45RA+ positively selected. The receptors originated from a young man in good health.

The DNA for the CDR3 is TGTGCCAGCAGCTCAGACCTTAGCAATCAGCCCCAGCATTTT. Translated: CASSSDLSNQPQHF. V is TRBV7-2 and J is TRBJ1-5; D unresolved. The ends were cut back, 4 bases at V and 0 bases at J, with 7 bases in the middle. This CDR3 region has 14 residues. CDR1 and CDR2 (germline): SGHTA, FQGNSA.

CDR3 sequence: CSVTRQPEETQYF. As DNA, the CDR3 is TGCAGCGTTACGCGGCAGCCGGAAGAGACCCAGTACTTC. The rearrangement uses TRBV29-1 and TRBJ2-5, with unresolved D. The CDR3 spans 13 residues. Trimming removed 5 bases from V and 3 bases from J, with 13 bases in between. Germline CDR1 SQVTM, CDR2 ANQGSEA.

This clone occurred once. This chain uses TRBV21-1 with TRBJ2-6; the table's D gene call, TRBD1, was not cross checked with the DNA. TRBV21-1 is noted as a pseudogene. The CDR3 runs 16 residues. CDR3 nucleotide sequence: TGTGCCAGCAGCAAAACCCCGCAGGGGAGGGCCAACGTCCTGACTTTC. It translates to CASSKTPQGRANVLTF.

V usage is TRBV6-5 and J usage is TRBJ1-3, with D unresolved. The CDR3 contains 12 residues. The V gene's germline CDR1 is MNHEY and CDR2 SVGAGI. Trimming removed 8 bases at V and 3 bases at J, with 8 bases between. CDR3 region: CASGRYGNTIYF. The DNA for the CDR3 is TGTGCCAGCGGAAGATATGGAAACACCATATATTTT.

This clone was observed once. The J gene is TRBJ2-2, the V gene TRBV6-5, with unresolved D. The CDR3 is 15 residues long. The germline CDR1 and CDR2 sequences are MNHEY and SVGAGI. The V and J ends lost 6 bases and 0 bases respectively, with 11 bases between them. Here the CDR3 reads CASSPVYANTGELFF. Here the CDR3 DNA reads TGTGCCAGCAGCCCGGTCTACGCGAACACCGGGGAGCTGTTTTTT.

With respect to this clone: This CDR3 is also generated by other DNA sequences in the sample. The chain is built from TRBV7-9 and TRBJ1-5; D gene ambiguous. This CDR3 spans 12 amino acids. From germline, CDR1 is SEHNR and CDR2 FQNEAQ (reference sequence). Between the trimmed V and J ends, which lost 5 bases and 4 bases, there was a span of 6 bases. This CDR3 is CASSNSNQPQHF. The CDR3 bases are TGTGCCAGCAGCAACTCGAATCAGCCCCAGCATTTT.

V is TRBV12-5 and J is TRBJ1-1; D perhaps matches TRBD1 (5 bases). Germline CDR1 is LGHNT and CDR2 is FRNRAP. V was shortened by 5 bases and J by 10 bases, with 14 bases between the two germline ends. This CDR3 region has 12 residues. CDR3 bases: TGTGCTAGTGGTCGGGACGGTTGGTTAGCTTTCTTT. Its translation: CASGRDGWLAFF.

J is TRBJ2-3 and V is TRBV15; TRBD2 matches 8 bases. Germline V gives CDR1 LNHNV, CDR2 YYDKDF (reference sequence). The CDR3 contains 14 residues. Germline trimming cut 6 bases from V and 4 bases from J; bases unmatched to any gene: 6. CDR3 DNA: TGTGCCACCAGAGTGACTAGCGCCTCAGATACGCAGTATTTT. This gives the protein CATRVTSASDTQYF.

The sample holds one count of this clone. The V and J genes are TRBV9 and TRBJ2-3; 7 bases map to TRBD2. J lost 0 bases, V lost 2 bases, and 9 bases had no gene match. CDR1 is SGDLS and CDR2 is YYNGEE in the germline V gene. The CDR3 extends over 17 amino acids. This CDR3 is CASSVGGRGTSTDTQYF. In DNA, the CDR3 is TGTGCCAGCAGCGTCGGGGGGAGGGGCACTAGCACAGATACGCAGTATTTT.

The CDR3 region is CASNSFTGPHAEQYF. In nucleotides, the CDR3 is TGTGCCAGCAACTCTTTCACCGGACCACATGCGGAGCAGTACTTC. This chain joins TRBV25-1 and TRBJ2-7; D not certain. The CDR3 is made up of 15 amino acids. Germline V gene data show CDR1 as MGHDK and CDR2 as SYGVNS. V was clipped by 7 bases and J by 7 bases, with 23 bases between them.

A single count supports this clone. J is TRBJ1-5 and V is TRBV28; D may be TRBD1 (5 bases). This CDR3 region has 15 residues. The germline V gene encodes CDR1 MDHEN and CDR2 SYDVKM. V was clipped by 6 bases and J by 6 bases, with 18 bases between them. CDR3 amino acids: CASSSGRRGVQPQHF. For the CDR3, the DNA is TGTGCCAGCAGCTCAGGCCGACGGGGGGTTCAGCCCCAGCATTTT.

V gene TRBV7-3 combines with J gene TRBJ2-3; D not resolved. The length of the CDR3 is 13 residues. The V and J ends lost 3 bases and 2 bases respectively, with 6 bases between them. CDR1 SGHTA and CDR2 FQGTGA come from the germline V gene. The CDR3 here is CASSLGYTDTQYF. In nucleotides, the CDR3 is TGTGCCAGCAGCTTGGGATACACAGATACGCAGTATTTT.

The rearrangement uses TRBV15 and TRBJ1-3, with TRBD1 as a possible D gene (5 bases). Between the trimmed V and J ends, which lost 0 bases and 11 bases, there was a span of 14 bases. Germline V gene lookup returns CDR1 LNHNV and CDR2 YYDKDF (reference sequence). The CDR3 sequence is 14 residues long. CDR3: CATSRDTGVGAIYF. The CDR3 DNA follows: TGTGCCACCAGCAGAGACACGGGGGTTGGCGCCATATATTTT.

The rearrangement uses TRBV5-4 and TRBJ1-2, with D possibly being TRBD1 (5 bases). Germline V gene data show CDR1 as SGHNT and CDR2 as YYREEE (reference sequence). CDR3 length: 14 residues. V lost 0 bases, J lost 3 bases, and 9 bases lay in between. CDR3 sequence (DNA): TGTGCCAGCAGCTTGGGGGGCAGGGACTATGGCTACACCTTC. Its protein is CASSLGGRDYGYTF.

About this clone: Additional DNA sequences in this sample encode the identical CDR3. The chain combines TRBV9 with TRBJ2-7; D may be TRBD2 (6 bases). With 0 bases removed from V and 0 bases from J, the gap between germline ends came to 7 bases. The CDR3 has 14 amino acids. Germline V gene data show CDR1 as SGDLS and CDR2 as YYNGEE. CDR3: CASSVGGDSYEQYF. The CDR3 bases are TGTGCCAGCAGCGTAGGCGGGGACTCCTACGAGCAGTACTTC.

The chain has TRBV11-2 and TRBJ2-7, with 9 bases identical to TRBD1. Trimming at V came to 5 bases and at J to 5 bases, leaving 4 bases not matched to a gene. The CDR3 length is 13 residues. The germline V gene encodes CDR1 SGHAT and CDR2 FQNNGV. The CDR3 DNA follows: TGTGCCAGCAGCGCCGGACAGGGGAACGAGCAGTACTTC. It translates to CASSAGQGNEQYF.

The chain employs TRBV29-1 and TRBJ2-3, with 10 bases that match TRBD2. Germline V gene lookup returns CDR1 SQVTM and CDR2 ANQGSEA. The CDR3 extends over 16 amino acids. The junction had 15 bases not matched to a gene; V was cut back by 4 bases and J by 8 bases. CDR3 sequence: CSVGPRLAGDEGTQYF. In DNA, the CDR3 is TGCAGCGTTGGCCCCCGGCTAGCGGGAGACGAAGGTACGCAGTATTTT.

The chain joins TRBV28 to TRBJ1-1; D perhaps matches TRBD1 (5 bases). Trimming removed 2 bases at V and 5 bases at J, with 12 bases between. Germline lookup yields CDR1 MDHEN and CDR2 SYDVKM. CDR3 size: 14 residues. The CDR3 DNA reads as TGTGCCAGCAGTTTAACCCGACAGTTTACTGAAGCTTTCTTT. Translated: CASSLTRQFTEAFF.

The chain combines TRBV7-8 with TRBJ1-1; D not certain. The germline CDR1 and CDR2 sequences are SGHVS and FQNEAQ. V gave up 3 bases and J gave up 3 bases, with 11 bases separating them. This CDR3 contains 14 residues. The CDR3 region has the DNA TGTGCCAGCAGCTTTTCTGATAGTTACACTGAAGCTTTCTTT. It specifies CASSFSDSYTEAFF.

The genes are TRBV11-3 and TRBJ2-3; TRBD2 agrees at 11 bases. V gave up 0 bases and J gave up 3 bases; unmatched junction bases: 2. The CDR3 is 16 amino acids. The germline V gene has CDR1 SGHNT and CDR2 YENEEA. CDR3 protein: CASSLEGTSGTDTQYF. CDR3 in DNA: TGTGCCAGCAGCTTAGAGGGGACTAGCGGAACAGATACGCAGTATTTT.

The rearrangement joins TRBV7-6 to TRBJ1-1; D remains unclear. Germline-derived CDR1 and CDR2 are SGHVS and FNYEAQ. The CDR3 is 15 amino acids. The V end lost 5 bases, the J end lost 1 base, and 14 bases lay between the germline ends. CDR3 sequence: CASSPRPGWNTEAFF. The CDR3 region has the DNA TGTGCCAGCAGCCCCCGGCCCGGGTGGAACACTGAAGCTTTCTTT. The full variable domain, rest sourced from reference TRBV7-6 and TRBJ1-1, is GAGVSQSPRYKVTKRGQDVALRCDPISGHVSLYWYRQALGQGPEFLTYFNYEAQQDKSGLPNDRFSAERPEGSISTLTIQRTEQRDSAMYRCASSPRPGWNTEAFFGQGTRLTVV.

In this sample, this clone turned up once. The chain's CDR3 is CASSETSVVGTGELFF. Written as DNA, the CDR3 is TGTGCCAGCAGCGAAACTAGCGTGGTTGGCACCGGGGAGCTGTTTTTT. This rearrangement joins TRBV7-2 to TRBJ2-2; 7 bases are shared with TRBD2. The germline V gene has CDR1 SGHTA and CDR2 FQGNSA. This CDR3 has 16 residues. V shed 5 bases and J 4 bases; nucleotides not matched to a gene: 10.

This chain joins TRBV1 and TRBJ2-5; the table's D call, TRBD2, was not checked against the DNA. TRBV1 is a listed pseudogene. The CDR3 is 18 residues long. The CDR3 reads CTSSHEPPEAIAEETQYF. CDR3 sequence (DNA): TGCACCAGCAGCCACGAGCCCCCGGAGGCGATTGCAGAGGAGACCCAGTACTTC.

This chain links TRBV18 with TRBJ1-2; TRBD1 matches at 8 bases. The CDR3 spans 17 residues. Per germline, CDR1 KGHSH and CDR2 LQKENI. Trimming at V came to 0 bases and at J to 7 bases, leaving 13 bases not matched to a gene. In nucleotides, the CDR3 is TGTGCCAGCTCACCACCGGGTGACAGGGGAGAGGTGAGTGGCTACACCTTC. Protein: CASSPPGDRGEVSGYTF.

The CDR3 loop reads CASSRGTSGETQYF. The CDR3 bases are TGTGCCAGCAGTCGCGGGACTAGCGGAGAGACCCAGTACTTC. The chain combines TRBV2 with TRBJ2-5; the match to TRBD2 covers 11 bases. Germline V gene lookup returns CDR1 SNHLY and CDR2 FYNNEI. The CDR3 covers 14 residues. Trimming cost V 5 bases and J 4 bases; bases outside gene matches: 3.

The CDR3 region has the DNA TGCGCCAGCAGCCAAGACCCCTGGCCCTTGAACTACGAGCAGTACTTC. Its protein product is CASSQDPWPLNYEQYF. V usage is TRBV4-1 and J usage is TRBJ2-7; D is uncertain. Trimming stripped 0 bases from V and 3 bases from J, with 15 bases between. Germline V gene data show CDR1 as MGHRA and CDR2 as YSYEKL. This CDR3 is built from 16 residues.